These 27 T cell receptor beta chains originate from one sample sequenced in a study of T cell repertoires in cytomegalovirus infection. TCRdb independently ran MiXCR on the reads; one entry per CDR3 protein. In the table there are some 180,000 distinct CDR3 sequences, roughly 19% of which are singletons. The material sequenced was PBMCs. The receptors originated from a human donor in good health (CMV status not recorded). Some clones in this sample may be carry-over from other donors' samples.

Only a few counts were recorded for this clonotype. V gene TRBV10-3 combines with J gene TRBJ1-6; D ambiguous. The CDR3 has 14 residues. Trimming pared 4 bases from V and 10 bases from J, leaving 14 bases between. Germline lookup yields CDR1 ENHRY and CDR2 SYGVKD. The CDR3 loop reads CAISGSEGSSPLHF. The CDR3 coding sequence is TGTGCCATCAGTGGGTCCGAGGGTAGCTCACCCCTCCACTTT.

This clonotype was counted only a few times. The J gene is TRBJ2-1, the V gene TRBV6-5; D not resolved. Trimming pared 2 bases from V and 5 bases from J, leaving 7 bases between. The CDR3 contains 13 residues. The germline gives CDR1 MNHEY, CDR2 SVGAGI. Written as DNA, the CDR3 is TGTGCCAGCAGTTACCAGAGAGACAATGAGCAGTTCTTC. Translated, it gives CASSYQRDNEQFF.

The gene calls are TRBV5-1 and TRBJ1-6; possibly TRBD1 for D (5 bases). In germline, CDR1 is SGHRS, CDR2 YFSETQ. The CDR3 covers 15 residues. V shed 0 bases and J shed 8 bases, with 12 bases lying between them. The CDR3 protein is CASSLEGYTHSPLHF. For the CDR3, the DNA is TGCGCCAGCAGCTTGGAGGGGTATACCCATTCACCCCTCCACTTT. Combining the CDR3 with reference TRBV5-1 and TRBJ1-6 gives the whole variable domain KAGVTQTPRYLIKTRGQQVTLSCSPISGHRSVSWYQQTPGQGLQFLFEYFSETQRNKGNFPGRFSGRQFSNSRSEMNVSTLELGDSALYLCASSLEGYTHSPLHFGNGTRLTVT.

This clonotype was counted a few times. The V gene is TRBV30, the J gene TRBJ2-1; 14 positions match TRBD2. The length of the CDR3 is 15 residues. Germline CDR1 is GTSNPN and CDR2 is SVGIG (reference sequence). After removal of 4 bases from V and 15 bases from J, the junction contained 14 bases not matched to a gene. The CDR3 sequence is CAWNNGLAGGNKRFF. As DNA, the CDR3 is TGTGCCTGGAATAACGGACTAGCGGGAGGCAATAAACGGTTCTTC.

This clonotype was seen repeatedly, ten times or more. This chain joins TRBV7-8 and TRBJ2-1, with no clear D. The CDR3 sequence is 13 residues long. The V gene lost 2 bases and the J gene lost 6 bases, with 8 bases spanning the gap. Germline-derived CDR1 and CDR2 are SGHVS and FQNEAQ. DNA of the CDR3: TGTGCCAGCAGCTTACTAGGCCCCAATGAGCAGTTCTTC. It encodes CASSLLGPNEQFF.

J is TRBJ2-7 and V is TRBV7-9; 8 nucleotides align to TRBD2. V lost 5 bases to trimming and J lost 0 bases; unmatched junction nucleotides: 6. Looked up from germline, CDR1 is SEHNR and CDR2 is FQNEAQ (reference sequence). This CDR3 comprises 15 residues. The CDR3 DNA sequence: TGTGCCAGCAGCCCCAAGCGGGGGAGCTCCTACGAGCAGTACTTC. Translation gives CASSPKRGSSYEQYF. The full variable domain, completed using reference TRBV7-9 and TRBJ2-7, is DTGVSQNPRHKITKRGQNVTFRCDPISEHNRLYWYRQTLGQGPEFLTYFQNEAQLEKSRLLSDRFSAERPKGSFSTLEIQRTEQGDSAMYLCASSPKRGSSYEQYFGPGTRLTVT.

The sample holds many counts of this clonotype. The chain combines TRBV7-2 with TRBJ2-1; the D is unclear. This CDR3 has 12 amino acids. Germline-derived CDR1 and CDR2 are SGHTA and FQGNSA. Trimming removed 8 bases from V and 13 bases from J, with 18 bases in between. The CDR3 DNA follows: TGTGCCAGCGGAGCACCCGGCGGCACACAGTTCTTC. Its translation: CASGAPGGTQFF. Full variable domain (missing parts from reference TRBV7-2 and TRBJ2-1): GAGVSQSPSNKVTEKGKDVELRCDPISGHTALYWYRQSLGQGLEFLIYFQGNSAPDKSGLPSDRFSAERTGGSVSTLTIQRTQQEDSAVYLCASGAPGGTQFFGPGTRLTVL.

The V and J genes are TRBV7-3 and TRBJ1-2; unclear D gene. This CDR3 is built from 12 residues. Per germline, CDR1 SGHTA and CDR2 FQGTGA. V lost 4 bases, J lost 7 bases, and 10 bases lay in between. In DNA form, the CDR3 reads TGTGCCAGCAGCTCGCGGGTGTCTGGCTACACCTTC. Protein sequence: CASSSRVSGYTF. Variable domain in full (rest from reference TRBV7-3 and TRBJ1-2): GAGVSQTPSNKVTEKGKYVELRCDPISGHTALYWYRQSLGQGPEFLIYFQGTGAADDSGLPNDRFFAVRPEGSVSTLKIQRTERGDSAVYLCASSSRVSGYTFGSGTRLTVV.

This clonotype occurred once. This chain joins TRBV6-6 and TRBJ2-1, with TRBD2 identical over 10 bases. V was clipped by 6 bases and J by 6 bases; unmatched bases: 5. There are 14 residues in the CDR3. The V gene's germline CDR1 is MNHNY and CDR2 SVGAGI (reference sequence). CDR3 DNA: TGTGCCAGCAGGCCTAGCGGGAGTGTCAATGAGCAGTTCTTC. Translation: CASRPSGSVNEQFF.

In its sample, this clonotype was seen many times. This chain joins TRBV7-2 and TRBJ2-3, with D uncertain. Per the germline V gene, CDR1 is SGHTA and CDR2 is FQGNSA. This CDR3 comprises 17 residues. Between the trimmed V and J ends, which lost 5 bases and 2 bases, there was a span of 20 bases. The CDR3 region is CASSDSLVMASTDTQYF. In DNA form, the CDR3 reads TGTGCCAGCAGCGACTCTCTTGTTATGGCATCCACAGATACGCAGTATTTT.

J is TRBJ2-3 and V is TRBV28; D unclear. This CDR3 has 14 amino acids. V was clipped by 3 bases and J by 4 bases, with 11 bases between them. The germline V gene encodes CDR1 MDHEN and CDR2 SYDVKM. The CDR3 region is CASSFRASADTQYF. Written as DNA, the CDR3 is TGTGCCAGCAGTTTTCGGGCGTCCGCAGATACGCAGTATTTT. The variable domain in full, completed from reference TRBV28 and TRBJ2-3, reads DVKVTQSSRYLVKRTGEKVFLECVQDMDHENMFWYRQDPGLGLRLIYFSYDVKMKEKGDIPEGYSVSREKKERFSLILESASTNQTSMYLCASSFRASADTQYFGPGTRLTVL.

The chain carries TRBV2 and TRBJ1-5, with 10 bases that match TRBD1. The CDR3 consists of 19 residues. Losses at the gene ends were 7 bases for V and 2 bases for J; bases not matched to a gene: 17. Germline CDR1 reads SNHLY; CDR2 reads FYNNEI. The CDR3 region has the DNA TGTGCCAGCACCCCTAAGGGGACAGGGGAAGAGCGAGGCAATCAGCCCCAGCATTTT. Amino acids: CASTPKGTGEERGNQPQHF.

The gene calls are TRBV12-3 or TRBV12-4 and TRBJ2-7; 8 positions match TRBD2. The J segment lost 2 bases and the V segment lost 6 bases, leaving 3 bases of the junction unmatched. The CDR3 spans 13 residues. The DNA for the CDR3 is TGTGCCAGCAGAGAACTAGCGGCCTACGAGCAGTACTTC. Translating it yields CASRELAAYEQYF.

Many counts were recorded for this clonotype. The CDR3 DNA reads TGTGCCAGCAGTAGACCTTATCCGAAGGAGGAGGAGACCCAGTACTTC. Encoded protein: CASSRPYPKEEETQYF. The V and J genes are TRBV6-1 and TRBJ2-5; TRBD2 is a possible D gene (5 bases). Germline V gene data show CDR1 as MNHNS and CDR2 as SASEGT. The CDR3 is 16 residues long. Between the trimmed V and J ends, which lost 5 bases and 5 bases, there was a span of 21 bases.

V and J are TRBV29-1 and TRBJ1-1, with D possibly TRBD1 on 6 matching bases. Germline V lookup: CDR1 SQVTM, CDR2 ANQGSEA. The V and J ends lost 7 bases and 0 bases respectively, with 12 bases between them. CDR3 size: 13 residues. The CDR3 here is CSGTGHLNTEAFF. The CDR3 region has the DNA TGCAGCGGGACGGGACACTTGAACACTGAAGCTTTCTTT.

This clonotype was found many times. This chain links TRBV7-2 with TRBJ2-2; 9 nucleotides align to TRBD1. The V and J ends lost 5 bases and 3 bases, in that order; junction bases with no gene match: 4. Germline values: CDR1 SGHTA, CDR2 FQGNSA. CDR3 size: 15 residues. DNA of the CDR3: TGTGCCAGCAGCCTGGACAGGGGATACACCGGGGAGCTGTTTTTT. As protein: CASSLDRGYTGELFF.

The chain employs TRBV24-1 and TRBJ2-7; D remains ambiguous. In germline, CDR1 is KGHDR, CDR2 SFDVKD. V was clipped by 9 bases and J by 1 base, with 18 bases between them. The CDR3 consists of 15 residues. CDR3 residues: CATPAGRPLSYEQYF. In nucleotides, the CDR3 is TGTGCCACCCCTGCCGGGCGGCCTCTTTCCTACGAGCAGTACTTC.

This clonotype was observed a handful of times. The chain recombines TRBV28 with TRBJ2-1; D is perhaps TRBD1 (5 bases). Germline V lookup: CDR1 MDHEN, CDR2 SYDVKM. Between the trimmed V and J ends, which lost 5 bases and 1 base, there was a span of 15 bases. There are 16 residues in the CDR3. This CDR3 is CASSGKGLRSYNEQFF. The CDR3 DNA reads as TGTGCCAGCAGTGGTAAGGGGTTAAGGTCCTACAATGAGCAGTTCTTC.

CDR3 DNA sequence: TGTGCCAGCAGCCTCGGGCCCCTAGCGGCTAGCACAGATACGCAGTATTTT. Translated: CASSLGPLAASTDTQYF. V usage is TRBV7-2 and J usage is TRBJ2-3; 7 nucleotides align to TRBD2. V shed 5 bases and J 0 bases; nucleotides not matched to a gene: 11. CDR3 size: 17 residues. CDR1 and CDR2 (germline): SGHTA, FQGNSA.

This clonotype was counted many times. This chain links TRBV28 with TRBJ1-6; D remains ambiguous. Germline loops: CDR1 MDHEN, CDR2 SYDVKM. The CDR3 runs 14 residues. Trimming shortened V by 1 base and J by 10 bases, and 11 bases separated the two germline ends. CDR3 in DNA: TGTGCCAGCAGTTTATTCTCCGTGGGGTCACCCCTCCACTTT. It codes for CASSLFSVGSPLHF.

J is TRBJ1-5 and V is TRBV28; D uncertain. The CDR3 loop spans 12 amino acids. Germline CDR1 reads MDHEN; CDR2 reads SYDVKM. Trimming shortened V by 10 bases and J by 1 base, and 8 bases separated the two germline ends. The CDR3 is CAIGVSNQPQHF. CDR3 bases: TGTGCCATCGGGGTGAGCAATCAGCCCCAGCATTTT.

The V call is TRBV6-6, the J call TRBJ1-2, with 8 bases aligning to TRBD1. V was clipped by 0 bases and J by 4 bases; unmatched bases: 16. The germline V gene has CDR1 MNHNY and CDR2 SVGAGI (reference sequence). The CDR3 is 19 amino acids. CDR3 coding DNA: TGTGCCAGCAGTTACTCGATGAGCGGACAGGGAAGCGGCTCCTATGGCTACACCTTC. It encodes CASSYSMSGQGSGSYGYTF.

In this sample, this clonotype turned up a few times. The CDR3 nucleotides are TGTGCCATCAGTGAGGCAGCAAGGCTCTACGAGCAGTACTTC. As protein: CAISEAARLYEQYF. The chain is built from TRBV10-3 and TRBJ2-7; D call uncertain. This CDR3 has 14 amino acids. The ends were cut back, 2 bases at V and 3 bases at J, with 11 bases in the middle. The germline CDR1 and CDR2 sequences are ENHRY and SYGVKD.

This clonotype was counted at least ten times. This sequence joins TRBV4-1 and TRBJ2-7; TRBD1 aligns across 10 bases. The CDR3 has 15 residues. V was clipped by 4 bases and J by 3 bases; unmatched bases: 6. Germline CDR1 reads MGHRA; CDR2 reads YSYEKL. CDR3 amino acids: CASSLTGTGDYEQYF. The CDR3 bases are TGCGCCAGCAGCCTCACCGGGACAGGGGACTACGAGCAGTACTTC.

The chain uses TRBV25-1 and TRBJ1-2, with D unclear. Germline assignment: CDR1 MGHDK and CDR2 SYGVNS. This CDR3 is 13 amino acids long. The germline V and J ends were trimmed by 3 bases and 4 bases, with 9 bases remaining between them. CDR3 nucleotides: TGTGCCAGCAGTGATGGGGTCTTCTATGGCTACACCTTC. Its translation: CASSDGVFYGYTF.

This sequence joins TRBV12-5 and TRBJ2-1, with D possibly TRBD1 on 6 matching bases. Looked up from germline, CDR1 is LGHNT and CDR2 is FRNRAP. Between the trimmed V and J ends, which lost 8 bases and 6 bases, there was a span of 14 bases. This CDR3 has 13 amino acids. The CDR3 DNA is TGTGCTAGTAGGGATTCAGGGGTCAATGAGCAGTTCTTC. Its translation is CASRDSGVNEQFF.

This clonotype turned up a few times. V usage is TRBV20-1 and J usage is TRBJ1-3, with a weak D call TRBD1 (6 bases). Per the germline V gene, CDR1 is DFQATT and CDR2 is SNEGSKA (reference sequence). This CDR3 spans 17 amino acids. Trimming stripped 0 bases from V and 5 bases from J, with 20 bases between. CDR3 in amino acids: CSARDVRGEALRNTIYF. The CDR3 nucleotides read TGCAGTGCTAGAGATGTTAGGGGGGAAGCTCTAAGAAACACCATATATTTT.